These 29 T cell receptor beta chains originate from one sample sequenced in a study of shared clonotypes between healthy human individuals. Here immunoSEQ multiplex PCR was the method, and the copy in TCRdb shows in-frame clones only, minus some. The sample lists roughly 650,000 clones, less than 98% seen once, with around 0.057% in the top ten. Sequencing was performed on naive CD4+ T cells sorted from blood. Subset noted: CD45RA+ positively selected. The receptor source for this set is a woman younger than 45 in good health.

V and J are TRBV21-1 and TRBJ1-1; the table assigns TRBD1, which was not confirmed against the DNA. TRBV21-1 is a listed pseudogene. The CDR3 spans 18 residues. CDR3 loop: CASSKFGGHLSLNTEAFF. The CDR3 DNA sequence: TGTGCCAGCAGCAAATTTGGGGGACACCTTTCTTTGAACACTGAAGCTTTCTTT.

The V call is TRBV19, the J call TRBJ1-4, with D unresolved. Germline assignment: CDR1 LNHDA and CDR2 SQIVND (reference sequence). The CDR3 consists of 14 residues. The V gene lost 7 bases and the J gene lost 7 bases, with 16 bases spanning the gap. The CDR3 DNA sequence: TGTGCCAGTATGCCCATCGGATTGGGTGAAAAACTGTTTTTT. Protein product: CASMPIGLGEKLFF.

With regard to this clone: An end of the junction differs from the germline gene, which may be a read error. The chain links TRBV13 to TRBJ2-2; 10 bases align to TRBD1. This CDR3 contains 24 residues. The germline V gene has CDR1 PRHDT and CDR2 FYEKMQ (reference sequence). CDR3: CATSSLDIYVGDRGHEMNTGELFF. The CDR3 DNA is TGTGCCACCAGCAGCTTAGATATATATGTCGGGGACAGGGGACACGAAATGAACACCGGGGAGCTGTTTTTT.

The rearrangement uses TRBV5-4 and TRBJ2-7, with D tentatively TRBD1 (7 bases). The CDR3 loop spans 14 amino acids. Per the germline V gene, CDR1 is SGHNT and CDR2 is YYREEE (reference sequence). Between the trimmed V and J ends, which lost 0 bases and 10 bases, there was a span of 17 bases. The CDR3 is CASSLEGAGTAQYF. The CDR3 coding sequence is TGTGCCAGCAGCTTGGAGGGGGCGGGGACCGCTCAGTACTTC.

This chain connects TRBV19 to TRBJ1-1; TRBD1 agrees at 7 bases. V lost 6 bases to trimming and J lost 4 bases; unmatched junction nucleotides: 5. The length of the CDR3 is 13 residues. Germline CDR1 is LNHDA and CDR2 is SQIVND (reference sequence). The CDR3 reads CASRPTGTTEAFF. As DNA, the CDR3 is TGTGCCAGTAGACCGACAGGGACCACTGAAGCTTTCTTT.

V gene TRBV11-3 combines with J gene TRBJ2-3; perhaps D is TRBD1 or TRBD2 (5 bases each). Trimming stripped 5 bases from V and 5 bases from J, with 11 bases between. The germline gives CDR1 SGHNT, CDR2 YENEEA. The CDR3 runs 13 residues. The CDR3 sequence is CASSVGTRDTQYF. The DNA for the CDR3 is TGTGCCAGCAGCGTCGGGACCAGAGATACGCAGTATTTT.

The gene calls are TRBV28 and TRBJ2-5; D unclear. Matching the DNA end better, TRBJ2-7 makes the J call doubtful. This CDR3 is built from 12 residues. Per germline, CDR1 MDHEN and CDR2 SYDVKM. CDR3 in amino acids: CASSSRPYEQYF. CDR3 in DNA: TGTGCCAGCAGTAGCCGCCCCTACGAGCAGTACTTC.

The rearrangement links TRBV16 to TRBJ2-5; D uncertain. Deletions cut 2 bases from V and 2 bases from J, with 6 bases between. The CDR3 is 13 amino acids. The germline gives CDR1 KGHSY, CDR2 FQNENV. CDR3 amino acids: CASSQNDQETQYF. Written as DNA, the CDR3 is TGTGCCAGCAGCCAAAACGATCAAGAGACCCAGTACTTC.

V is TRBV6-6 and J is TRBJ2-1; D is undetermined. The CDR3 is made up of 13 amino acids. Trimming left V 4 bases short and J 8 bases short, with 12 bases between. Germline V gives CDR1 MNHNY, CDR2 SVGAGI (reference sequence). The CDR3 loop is CASSSRYRHEQFF. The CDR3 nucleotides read TGTGCCAGCAGTTCCCGTTATAGGCATGAGCAGTTCTTC.

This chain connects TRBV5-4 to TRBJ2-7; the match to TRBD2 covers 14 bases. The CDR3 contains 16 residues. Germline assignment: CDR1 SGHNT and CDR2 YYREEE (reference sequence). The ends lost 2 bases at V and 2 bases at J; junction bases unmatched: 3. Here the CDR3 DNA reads TGTGCCAGCAGCTTCGGACTAGCGGGAGGCCCCTACGAGCAGTACTTC. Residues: CASSFGLAGGPYEQYF.

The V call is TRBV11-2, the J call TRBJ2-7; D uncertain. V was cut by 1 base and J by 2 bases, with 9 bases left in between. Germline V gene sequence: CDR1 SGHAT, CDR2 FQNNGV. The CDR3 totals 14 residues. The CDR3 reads CASSLVRNPYEQYF. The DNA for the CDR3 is TGTGCCAGCAGCTTAGTAAGGAACCCCTACGAGCAGTACTTC.

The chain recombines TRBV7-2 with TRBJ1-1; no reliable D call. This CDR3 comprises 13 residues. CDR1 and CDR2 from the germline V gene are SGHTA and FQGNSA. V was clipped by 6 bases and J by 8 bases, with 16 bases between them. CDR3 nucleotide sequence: TGTGCCAGCAGTCCTTATTACCGGACCGAAGCTTTCTTT. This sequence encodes CASSPYYRTEAFF.

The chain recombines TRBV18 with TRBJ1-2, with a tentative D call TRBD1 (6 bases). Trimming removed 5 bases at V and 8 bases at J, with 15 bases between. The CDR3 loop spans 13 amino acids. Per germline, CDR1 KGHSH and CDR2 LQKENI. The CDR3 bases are TGTGCCAGCTCATTTCCGGGACATTCCGGCTACACCTTC. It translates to CASSFPGHSGYTF. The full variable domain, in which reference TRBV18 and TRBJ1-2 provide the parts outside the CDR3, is NAGVMQNPRHLVRRRGQEARLRCSPMKGHSHVYWYRQLPEEGLKFMVYLQKENIIDESGMPKERFSAEFPKEGPSILRIQQVVRGDSAAYFCASSFPGHSGYTFGSGTRLTVV.

The CDR3 DNA reads as TGTGCCAGCCTTGGGTGGGGCGGGGGAAAACTGTTTTTT. Translating gives CASLGWGGGKLFF. The chain carries TRBV6-5 and TRBJ1-4; a weak D match, TRBD1 (5 bases). The length of the CDR3 is 13 residues. The V gene's germline CDR1 is MNHEY and CDR2 SVGAGI. V lost 8 bases to trimming and J lost 10 bases, with 17 bases between them.

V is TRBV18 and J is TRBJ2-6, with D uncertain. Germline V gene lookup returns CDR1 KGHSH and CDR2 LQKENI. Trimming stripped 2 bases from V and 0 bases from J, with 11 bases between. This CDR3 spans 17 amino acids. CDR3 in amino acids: CASSPGVLGSGANVLTF. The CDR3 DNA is TGTGCCAGCTCACCAGGGGTGTTGGGCTCTGGGGCCAACGTCCTGACTTTC. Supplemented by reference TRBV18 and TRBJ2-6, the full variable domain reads NAGVMQNPRHLVRRRGQEARLRCSPMKGHSHVYWYRQLPEEGLKFMVYLQKENIIDESGMPKERFSAEFPKEGPSILRIQQVVRGDSAAYFCASSPGVLGSGANVLTFGAGSRLTVL.

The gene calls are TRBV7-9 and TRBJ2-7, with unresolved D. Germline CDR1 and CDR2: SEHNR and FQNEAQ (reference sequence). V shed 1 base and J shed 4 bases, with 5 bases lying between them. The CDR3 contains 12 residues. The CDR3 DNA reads TGTGCCAGCAGCTTAGTTGAATACGAGCAGTACTTC. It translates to CASSLVEYEQYF.

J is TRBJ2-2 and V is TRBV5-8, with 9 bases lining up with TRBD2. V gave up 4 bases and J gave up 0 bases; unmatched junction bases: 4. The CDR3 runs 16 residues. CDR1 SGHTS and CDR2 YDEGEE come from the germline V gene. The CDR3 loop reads CASSVGLAPNTGELFF. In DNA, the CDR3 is TGTGCCAGCAGCGTTGGACTAGCGCCGAACACCGGGGAGCTGTTTTTT.

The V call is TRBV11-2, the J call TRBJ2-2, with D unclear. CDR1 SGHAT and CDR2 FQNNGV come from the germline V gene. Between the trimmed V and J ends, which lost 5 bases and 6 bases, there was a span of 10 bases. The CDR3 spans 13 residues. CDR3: CASSPRTAGELFF. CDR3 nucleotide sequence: TGTGCCAGCAGCCCCCGGACGGCCGGGGAGCTGTTTTTT.

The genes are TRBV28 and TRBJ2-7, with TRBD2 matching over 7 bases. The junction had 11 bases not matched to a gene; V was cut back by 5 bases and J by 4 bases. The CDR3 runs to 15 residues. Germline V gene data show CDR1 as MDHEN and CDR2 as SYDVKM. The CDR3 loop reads CASSRSGERRYEQYF. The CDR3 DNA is TGTGCCAGCAGTCGAAGCGGGGAGAGAAGATACGAGCAGTACTTC.

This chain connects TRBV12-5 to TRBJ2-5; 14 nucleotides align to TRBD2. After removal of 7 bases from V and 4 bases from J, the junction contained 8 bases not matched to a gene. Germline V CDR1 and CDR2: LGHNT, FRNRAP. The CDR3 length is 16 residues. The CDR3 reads CASALGTSGSRETQYF. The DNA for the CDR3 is TGTGCTAGTGCCCTCGGGACTAGCGGGAGTAGAGAGACCCAGTACTTC.

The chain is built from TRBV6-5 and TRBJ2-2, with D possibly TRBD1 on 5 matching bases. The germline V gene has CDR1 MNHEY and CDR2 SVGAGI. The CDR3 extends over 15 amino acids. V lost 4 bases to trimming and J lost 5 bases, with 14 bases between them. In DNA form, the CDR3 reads TGTGCCAGCAGTTCCTCACTCACAGGAACCGGGGAGCTGTTTTTT. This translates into CASSSSLTGTGELFF.

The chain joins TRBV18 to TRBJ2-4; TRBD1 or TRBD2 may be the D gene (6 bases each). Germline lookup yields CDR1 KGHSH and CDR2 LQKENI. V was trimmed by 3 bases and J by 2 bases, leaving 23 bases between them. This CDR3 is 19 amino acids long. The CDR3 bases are TGTGCCAGCTCACCGTTCGCGGGGACAAACGAGGGGACCAAAAACATTCAGTACTTC. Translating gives CASSPFAGTNEGTKNIQYF.

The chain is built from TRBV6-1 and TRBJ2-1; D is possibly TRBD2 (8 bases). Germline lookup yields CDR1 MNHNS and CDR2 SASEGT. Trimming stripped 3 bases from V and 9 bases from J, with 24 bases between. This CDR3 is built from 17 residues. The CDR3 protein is CASSEHRGGGAGAEQFF. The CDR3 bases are TGTGCCAGCAGTGAGCACAGGGGCGGGGGAGCGGGAGCTGAGCAGTTCTTC.

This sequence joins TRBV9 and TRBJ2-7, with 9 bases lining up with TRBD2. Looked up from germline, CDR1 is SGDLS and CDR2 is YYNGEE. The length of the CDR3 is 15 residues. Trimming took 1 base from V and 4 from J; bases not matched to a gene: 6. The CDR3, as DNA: TGTGCCAGCAGCGTATCTAGCGGGAATGCTTACGAGCAGTACTTC. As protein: CASSVSSGNAYEQYF.

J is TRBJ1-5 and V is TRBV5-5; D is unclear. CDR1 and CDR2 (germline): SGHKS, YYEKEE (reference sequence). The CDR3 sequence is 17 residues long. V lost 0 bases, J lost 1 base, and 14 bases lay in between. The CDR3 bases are TGTGCCAGCAGCTTGGAAGAGGAATCTGGGAGCAATCAGCCCCAGCATTTT. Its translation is CASSLEEESGSNQPQHF.

The CDR3 sequence is CASKLDAPQHF. The CDR3 coding sequence is TGTGCCAGCAAATTGGACGCGCCCCAGCATTTT. This chain joins TRBV6-1 and TRBJ1-5; D unresolved. The germline gives CDR1 MNHNS, CDR2 SASEGT. CDR3 length: 11 amino acids. V was clipped by 7 bases and J by 9 bases, with 10 bases between them.

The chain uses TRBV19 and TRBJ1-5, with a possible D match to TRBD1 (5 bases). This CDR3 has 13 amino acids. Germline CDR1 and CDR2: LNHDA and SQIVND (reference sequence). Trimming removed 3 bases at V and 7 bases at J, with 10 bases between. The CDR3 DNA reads TGTGCCAGTAGTATGGGACTTGGCCAGCCCCAGCATTTT. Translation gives CASSMGLGQPQHF. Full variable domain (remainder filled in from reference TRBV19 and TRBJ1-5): DGGITQSPKYLFRKEGQNVTLSCEQNLNHDAMYWYRQDPGQGLRLIYYSQIVNDFQKGDIAEGYSVSREKKESFPLTVTSAQKNPTAFYLCASSMGLGQPQHFGDGTRLSIL.

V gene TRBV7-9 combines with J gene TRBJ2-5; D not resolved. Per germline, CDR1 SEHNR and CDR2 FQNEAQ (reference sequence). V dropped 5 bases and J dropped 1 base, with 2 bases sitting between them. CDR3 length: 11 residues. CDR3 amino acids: CASSAQETQYF. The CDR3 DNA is TGTGCCAGCAGCGCCCAAGAGACCCAGTACTTC.

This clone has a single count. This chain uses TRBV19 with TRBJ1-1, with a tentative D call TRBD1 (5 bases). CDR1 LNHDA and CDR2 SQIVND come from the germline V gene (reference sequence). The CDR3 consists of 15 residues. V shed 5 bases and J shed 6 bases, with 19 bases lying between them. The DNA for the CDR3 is TGTGCCAGTAGTGACACAGGTTTGGCATCCCCTGAAGCTTTCTTT. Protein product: CASSDTGLASPEAFF.